These 11 T cell receptor beta chains were sequenced from one sample in a study of cytomegalovirus exposure and HLA in healthy donors. The PCR ran on 60 Vbeta and 13 Jbeta primers. TCRdb keeps only in-frame clones here, not all; method: immunoSEQ multiplex PCR. The sample holds under 250,000 clones, less than 85% seen once. The sequencing input was PBMCs. The receptor source for this set is a man aged 18 to 30 in good health and CMV-seronegative.

This chain links TRBV29-1 with TRBJ2-3; D is unresolved. The CDR3 loop spans 14 amino acids. Germline CDR1 and CDR2: SQVTM and ANQGSEA. V lost 3 bases and J lost 1, with 11 bases in between. Written as DNA, the CDR3 is TGCAGCGTTGATCGGAGCTCAGGCACAGATACGCAGTATTTT. It codes for CSVDRSSGTDTQYF.

This chain links TRBV5-6 with TRBJ2-6; 7 bases line up with TRBD1. CDR3 length: 16 amino acids. The junction had 8 bases not matched to a gene; V was cut back by 6 bases and J by 2 bases. Germline V gives CDR1 SGHDT, CDR2 YYEEEE. The CDR3 sequence: CASNWMTGTGANVLTF. The CDR3 DNA reads TGTGCCAGCAACTGGATGACAGGGACTGGGGCCAACGTCCTGACTTTC.

The genes are TRBV4-1 and TRBJ2-7; D possibly corresponds to TRBD2 (5 bases). Germline loops: CDR1 MGHRA, CDR2 YSYEKL. The CDR3 consists of 15 residues. V lost 2 bases and J lost 0, with 11 bases in between. For the CDR3, the DNA is TGCGCCAGCAGCCAACAGCGGTCTAGCTCCTACGAGCAGTACTTC. The encoded protein is CASSQQRSSSYEQYF.

The chain recombines TRBV10-3 with TRBJ2-7, with 11 bases that match TRBD2. The trim removed 8 bases at V and 10 bases at J, leaving 10 bases unmatched. The CDR3 has 13 residues. The V gene's germline CDR1 is ENHRY and CDR2 SYGVKD. CDR3: CAIGGTSGSLQYF. Written as DNA, the CDR3 is TGTGCCATCGGAGGCACTAGCGGGAGTCTACAGTACTTC.

The chain couples TRBV7-9 to TRBJ2-7; 10 bases are shared with TRBD1. Germline V lookup: CDR1 SEHNR, CDR2 FQNEAQ (reference sequence). Unmatched junction bases numbered 1, after V lost 1 base and J lost 4 bases. The CDR3 sequence is 14 residues long. The CDR3 DNA follows: TGTGCCAGCAGCTTAGGGGGACAGGGGTACGAGCAGTACTTC. Amino acids: CASSLGGQGYEQYF.

Only a few counts were recorded for this clone. J is TRBJ2-7 and V is TRBV30, with 9 nucleotides matching TRBD2. V was pared by 7 bases and J by 0 bases, with 4 bases of the junction left unmatched. The CDR3 is 13 amino acids. CDR1 is GTSNPN, CDR2 SVGIG, per germline (reference sequence). CDR3 residues: CASTSGSSYEQYF. CDR3 nucleotides: TGTGCCTCGACTAGCGGATCCTCCTACGAGCAGTACTTC.

V is TRBV10-1 and J is TRBJ1-2; D is perhaps TRBD1 (5 bases). The germline V gene has CDR1 WNHNN and CDR2 SYGVQD (reference sequence). The length of the CDR3 is 13 residues. Trimming stripped 3 bases from V and 4 bases from J, with 9 bases between. The CDR3 DNA sequence: TGCGCCAGCAGTGAAAGGCAGGGCTATGGCTACACCTTC. It specifies CASSERQGYGYTF.

The V gene is TRBV7-8, the J gene TRBJ2-1; 7 bases match TRBD1. The germline CDR1 and CDR2 sequences are SGHVS and FQNEAQ. CDR3 length: 17 residues. The ends lost 7 bases at V and 0 bases at J; junction bases unmatched: 12. The CDR3 protein is CASTPRARQGSYNEQFF. DNA of the CDR3: TGTGCCAGCACCCCTAGGGCTAGACAGGGCTCCTACAATGAGCAGTTCTTC.

The chain uses TRBV6-1 and TRBJ2-1; 13 nucleotides agree with TRBD2. The CDR3 is 14 residues long. Germline V gene data show CDR1 as MNHNS and CDR2 as SASEGT. Germline trimming cut 4 bases from V and 12 bases from J; bases unmatched to any gene: 6. CDR3 nucleotide sequence: TGTGCCAGCAGTGGAATTGGGACTAGCGGGATGCAGTTCTTC. Its translation is CASSGIGTSGMQFF.

The CDR3 here is CATSSDLGADEQYF. The CDR3 nucleotides are TGTGCCACCAGCAGTGACCTAGGTGCCGACGAGCAGTACTTC. The rearrangement joins TRBV15 to TRBJ2-5, with D unclear. The J call may be wrong; the DNA end is better matched by TRBJ2-7. The germline CDR1 and CDR2 sequences are LNHNV and YYDKDF (reference sequence). CDR3 length: 14 amino acids.

The chain employs TRBV5-1 and TRBJ2-2; D unresolved. The V end was cut by 1 base, the J end by 8 bases, with 9 bases between. The CDR3 loop spans 13 amino acids. The germline CDR1 and CDR2 sequences are SGHRS and YFSETQ. The CDR3 DNA follows: TGCGCCAGCAGCTTGATTCCCGGTGGGGAGCTGTTTTTT. Amino acids: CASSLIPGGELFF.